This entry describes one TCR beta chain. As handled by the study authors: Quantification of nucleated cells was approximated via reference gene primer amplification. The repertoire was sequenced with immunoSEQ multiplex PCR; TCRdb's copy has only in-frame clones and lacks some. V, J and clone size are taken as reported in that table, and D and trimming were inferred from the DNA itself. The data hold some 150,000 clones, with 65% to 85% observed a single time. This record comes from a study of blood T cell repertoires in COVID-19. Study summary: Collection of acute and convalescent COVID-19 samples took place in the United States, Italy and Spain.

Germline V gene data show CDR1 as SEHNR and CDR2 as FQNEAQ (reference sequence). The CDR3 is 15 amino acids. Trimming cost V 4 bases and J 0 bases, with 7 bases left between them. This clonotype was sampled from a woman in her fifties or sixties in a cohort exposed to, infected with or recovered from COVID-19 (not recorded which). Source material: PBMCs or T cells enriched from blood (not recorded which). The J gene is TRBJ1-6, the V gene TRBV7-9; perhaps TRBD1 as D (5 bases). The CDR3 DNA follows: TGTGCCAGCAGCTCCCAGGGCTCCTATAATTCACCCCTCCACTTT. Translating gives CASSSQGSYNSPLHF.